This T cell receptor (beta chain) was profiled in a study of shared clonotypes between healthy human individuals. In germline, CDR1 is SNHLY, CDR2 FYNNEI. The CDR3 extends over 12 amino acids. V was clipped by 2 bases and J by 4 bases, with 5 bases between them. Repertoires were generated with immunoSEQ multiplex PCR, while TCRdb's copy carries only in-frame clones and drops some. Among 550,000 to 800,000 clones listed, 90% were seen once. Material for sequencing was memory CD8+ T cells from PBMCs. The subset is: CD45RO+ cells pooled with CCR7-negative TemRA cells. The source is a man between 18 and 35 years old in good health. Some clones in this sample may be carry-over from other donors' samples. V usage is TRBV2 and J usage is TRBJ2-5; D gene unclear. CDR3 protein: CASSEPVETQYF. In DNA form, the CDR3 reads TGTGCCAGCAGTGAACCCGTAGAGACCCAGTACTTC. Filled out from reference TRBV2 and TRBJ2-5, the complete variable domain reads EPEVTQTPSHQVTQMGQEVILRCVPISNHLYFYWYRQILGQKVEFLVSFYNNEISEKSEIFDDQFSVERPDGSNFTLKIRSTKLEDSAMYFCASSEPVETQYFGPGTRLLVL.